The next 15 T cell receptor beta chains were all read from a single sample in a study of cytomegalovirus exposure and HLA in healthy donors. The PCR ran on 60 Vbeta and 13 Jbeta primers. The table came from immunoSEQ multiplex PCR; TCRdb's copy has only in-frame clones and leaves some out. Of more than 150,000 clones in the sample, 80% to 85% were seen once. Sequences were obtained from PBMCs. The receptors here all came from a man aged 35-49 years in good health and CMV-seropositive.

V usage is TRBV5-1 and J usage is TRBJ1-3; TRBD1 aligns across 8 bases. This CDR3 is 17 amino acids long. V was clipped by 0 bases and J by 4 bases; unmatched bases: 9. Germline CDR1 and CDR2: SGHRS and YFSETQ. The CDR3 is CASSLAPTGAEGNTIYF. In DNA, the CDR3 is TGCGCCAGCAGCTTGGCCCCGACAGGGGCGGAAGGAAACACCATATATTTT.

The J gene is TRBJ1-1, the V gene TRBV28, with 7 bases identical to TRBD1. After removal of 5 bases from V and 11 bases from J, the junction contained 20 bases not matched to a gene. From germline, CDR1 is MDHEN and CDR2 SYDVKM. The CDR3 spans 16 residues. As DNA, the CDR3 is TGTGCCAGCAGTCTGGCGACAGGGTATGCGATGGGGAATGCTTTCTTT. Amino acids: CASSLATGYAMGNAFF.

This clone was recorded a few times. The rearrangement joins TRBV7-3 to TRBJ1-1; TRBD1 matches 11 bases. CDR3 length: 14 residues. The V gene's germline CDR1 is SGHTA and CDR2 FQGTGA. Trimming at V came to 5 bases and at J to 4 bases, leaving 3 bases not matched to a gene. The CDR3 spells CASSPGTGGTEAFF. DNA for the CDR3: TGTGCCAGCAGCCCCGGGACAGGGGGCACTGAAGCTTTCTTT. Based on the CDR3 plus reference TRBV7-3 and TRBJ1-1, the full variable domain is GAGVSQTPSNKVTEKGKYVELRCDPISGHTALYWYRQSLGQGPEFLIYFQGTGAADDSGLPNDRFFAVRPEGSVSTLKIQRTERGDSAVYLCASSPGTGGTEAFFGQGTRLTVV.

The chain has TRBV6-5 and TRBJ2-7; tentative D call: TRBD2 (6 bases). The CDR3 loop spans 14 amino acids. CDR1 and CDR2 from the germline V gene are MNHEY and SVGAGI. With 5 bases removed from V and 1 base from J, the gap between germline ends came to 12 bases. In DNA form, the CDR3 reads TGTGCCAGCAGTCGGGGGAGAGGGTCCTACGAGCAGTACTTC. Amino acid sequence: CASSRGRGSYEQYF.

This sequence joins TRBV2 and TRBJ1-1; 9 positions match TRBD1. The CDR3 is made up of 14 amino acids. Germline assignment: CDR1 SNHLY and CDR2 FYNNEI. V lost 6 bases, J lost 3 bases, and 5 bases stayed unmatched. CDR3 region: CASSEDRGDTEAFF. The DNA of the CDR3 is TGTGCCAGCAGCGAGGACAGGGGTGACACTGAAGCTTTCTTT.

J is TRBJ2-7 and V is TRBV5-4; 9 bases are shared with TRBD1. Trimming took 4 bases from V and 6 from J; bases not matched to a gene: 5. The length of the CDR3 is 13 residues. Germline CDR1 is SGHNT and CDR2 is YYREEE (reference sequence). The CDR3: CASSEWTGAEQYF. As DNA, the CDR3 is TGTGCCAGCAGCGAGTGGACAGGGGCCGAGCAGTACTTC. The full variable domain, with the rest looked up from reference TRBV5-4 and TRBJ2-7, is ETGVTQSPTHLIKTRGQQVTLRCSSQSGHNTVSWYQQALGQGPQFIFQYYREEENGRGNFPPRFSGLQFPNYSSELNVNALELDDSALYLCASSEWTGAEQYFGPGTRLTVT.

This clone was observed a single time. The chain couples TRBV7-3 to TRBJ2-7, with 12 bases identical to TRBD2. The CDR3 is 13 residues long. Trimming took 5 bases from V and 6 from J; bases not matched to a gene: 2. CDR1 and CDR2 from the germline V gene are SGHTA and FQGTGA. The CDR3 DNA sequence: TGTGCCAGCAGCCCGGGACTAGCGGGCGAGCAGTACTTC. Amino acids: CASSPGLAGEQYF.

This clone was recorded once. V is TRBV11-2 and J is TRBJ2-7; D unclear. In germline, CDR1 is SGHAT, CDR2 FQNNGV. This CDR3 has 13 residues. V lost 7 bases and J lost 0, with 10 bases in between. The CDR3 DNA reads TGTGCCAGCAAAGGAGCTGGCTCCTACGAGCAGTACTTC. It translates to CASKGAGSYEQYF.

This clone showed up just once. The chain employs TRBV7-2 and TRBJ2-7; possibly TRBD2 for D (7 bases). Per the germline V gene, CDR1 is SGHTA and CDR2 is FQGNSA. The V and J ends lost 5 bases and 0 bases respectively, with 20 bases between them. The CDR3 runs to 17 residues. Here the CDR3 DNA reads TGTGCCAGCAGCCGATTGGGGGCGGGGGCGAGCTCCTACGAGCAGTACTTC. Translating gives CASSRLGAGASSYEQYF. The full variable domain, completed using reference TRBV7-2 and TRBJ2-7, is GAGVSQSPSNKVTEKGKDVELRCDPISGHTALYWYRQSLGQGLEFLIYFQGNSAPDKSGLPSDRFSAERTGGSVSTLTIQRTQQEDSAVYLCASSRLGAGASSYEQYFGPGTRLTVT.

The gene calls are TRBV7-9 and TRBJ2-5, with D possibly TRBD2 on 5 matching bases. Matching the DNA end better, TRBJ2-7 makes the J call doubtful. The length of the CDR3 is 12 residues. The germline CDR1 and CDR2 sequences are SEHNR and FQNEAQ (reference sequence). CDR3 coding DNA: TGTGCCAGCAGCCCCCTCGGGAACGAGCAGTACTTC. As protein: CASSPLGNEQYF.

There are a few counts of this clone. This sequence joins TRBV2 and TRBJ1-4; D call uncertain. Germline CDR1 and CDR2: SNHLY and FYNNEI. CDR3 size: 15 residues. V dropped 6 bases and J dropped 0 bases, with 11 bases sitting between them. The DNA for the CDR3 is TGTGCCAGCAGGCGTTCTGGTACAACTAATGAAAAACTGTTTTTT. Translating gives CASRRSGTTNEKLFF.

This chain links TRBV13 with TRBJ2-5, with 12 bases matching TRBD2. Germline values: CDR1 PRHDT, CDR2 FYEKMQ (reference sequence). The CDR3 extends over 16 amino acids. V lost 5 bases and J lost 3; bases outside the gene matches: 7. The CDR3 sequence: CASSPLPSGGEETQYF. The CDR3 nucleotides read TGTGCCAGCAGCCCCCTTCCTAGCGGGGGGGAAGAGACCCAGTACTTC.

This clone has just a few counts. V is TRBV9 and J is TRBJ2-1, with D maybe TRBD1 (6 bases). This CDR3 is built from 16 residues. Trimming pared 3 bases from V and 0 bases from J, leaving 13 bases between. Germline lookup yields CDR1 SGDLS and CDR2 YYNGEE. This CDR3 is CASSAPEGGSYNEQFF. Written as DNA, the CDR3 is TGTGCCAGCAGCGCCCCCGAAGGGGGCTCCTACAATGAGCAGTTCTTC. Looking up the rest from reference TRBV9 and TRBJ2-1 gives the full variable domain: DSGVTQTPKHLITATGQRVTLRCSPRSGDLSVYWYQQSLDQGLQFLIQYYNGEERAKGNILERFSAQQFPDLHSELNLSSLELGDSALYFCASSAPEGGSYNEQFFGPGTRLTVL.

The rearrangement links TRBV29-1 to TRBJ2-7, with D perhaps matching TRBD1 (5 bases). V was shortened by 0 bases and J by 1 base, with 13 bases between the two germline ends. Germline assignment: CDR1 SQVTM and CDR2 ANQGSEA. The CDR3 sequence is 15 residues long. CDR3 sequence reads: CSVEDPGHGSYEQYF. In DNA, the CDR3 is TGCAGCGTTGAAGATCCAGGGCATGGTTCCTACGAGCAGTACTTC.

This clone was seen a few times. The V gene is TRBV7-3, the J gene TRBJ1-2, with D possibly matching TRBD1 (5 bases). Germline V gene data show CDR1 as SGHTA and CDR2 as FQGTGA. The CDR3 runs 15 residues. Trimming took off 5 bases at V and 6 bases at J, with 19 bases between the two ends. The CDR3 DNA follows: TGTGCCAGCAGCCCCAGAAACGGGGGAAGGGATGGCTACACCTTC. This codes for CASSPRNGGRDGYTF.